This TCR beta chain was captured in a study of T-cell reconstitution after alpha-beta-depleted transplantation in children. Points from the study as a whole: From newly produced T cells came most of the T-cell counts and diversity one year after transplant. As was reported, about two months after transplant, alpha-beta T cells came from several hundred expanded graft clones. After transplant, high TCRbeta diversity at day 60 in some patients arose from surviving recipient T cells and thymic progenitors.

The CDR3 spans 16 residues. V gave up 8 bases and J gave up 3 bases, with 22 bases separating them. CDR1 is SGHRS and CDR2 is YFSETQ in the germline V gene. Points on this clonotype: Its antigen is not known.

Researchers prepared the TCRbeta library using unique molecular identifiers, the study reports. TCRdb redid the calling of the PCR reads with MiXCR, one entry per CDR3 protein. The sample carries about 980,000 distinct CDR3 sequences, 25% to 35% recorded once. The chain joins TRBV5-1 to TRBJ2-3; weak D call: TRBD1 (5 bases). The source is a boy under three years old who had a stem cell transplant for SCID, so the T cells may come from the graft donor. Specimen: PBMCs, mostly from graft donor cells, collected 360 days after TCRalphabeta/CD19-depleted stem cell transplant. CDR3 in DNA: TGCGCCAGTGCCCAGGACCGCACAGGCAGAACAGATACGCAGTATTTT. Its protein is CASAQDRTGRTDTQYF.